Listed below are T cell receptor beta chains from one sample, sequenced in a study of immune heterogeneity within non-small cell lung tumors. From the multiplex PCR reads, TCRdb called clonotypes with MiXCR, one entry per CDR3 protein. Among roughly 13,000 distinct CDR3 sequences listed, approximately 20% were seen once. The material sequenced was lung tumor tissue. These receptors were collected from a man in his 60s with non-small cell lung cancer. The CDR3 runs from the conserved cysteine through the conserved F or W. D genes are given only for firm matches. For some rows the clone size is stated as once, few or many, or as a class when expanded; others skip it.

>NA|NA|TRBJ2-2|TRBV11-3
TGTGCCAGCAGCTTAGGAACCGGGGACACCGGGGAGCTGTTTTTT
CASSLGTGDTGELFF
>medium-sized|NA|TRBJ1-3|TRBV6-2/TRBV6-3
TGTGCCAGCCTAGGGGGAGGAACTGGAAACACCATATATTTT
CASLGGGTGNTIYF
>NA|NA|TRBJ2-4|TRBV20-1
TGCAGTGCTAGAGATCGAGGGGGTCAGAACATTCAGTACTTC
CSARDRGGQNIQYF
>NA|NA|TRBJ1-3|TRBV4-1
TGCGACAGCAGCGCAAGGTATAGCGACTCTGGAAACACCATATATTTT
CDSSARYSDSGNTIYF
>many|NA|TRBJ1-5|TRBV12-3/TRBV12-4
TGTGCCAGCAGCCAGGGACAAGCAGAGCCCCAGCATTTT
CASSQGQAEPQHF
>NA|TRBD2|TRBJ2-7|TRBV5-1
TGCGCCAGCAGCTTGGATCTAGCGGGAGCCTACGAGCAGTACTTC
CASSLDLAGAYEQYF
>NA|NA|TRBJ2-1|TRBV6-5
TGTGCCAGCAGTTCGCAGAGTAACTACAATGAGCAGTTCTTC
CASSSQSNYNEQFF
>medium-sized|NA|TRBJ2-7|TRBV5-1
TGCGCCAGCAGTACAGGCCTATCCTACGAGCAGTACTTC
CASSTGLSYEQYF
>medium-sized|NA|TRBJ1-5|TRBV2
TGTGCCAGCAGTGAATTGGGTCTCCAAAATCAGCCCCAGCATTTT
CASSELGLQNQPQHF
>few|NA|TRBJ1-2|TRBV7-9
TGTGCCAGCAGCACCCCCCAGGGAACCGTTTATGGCTACACCTTC
CASSTPQGTVYGYTF
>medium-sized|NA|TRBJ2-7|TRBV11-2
TGTGCCAGCAGCTTAGTACTCGGGAGCTCCTACGAGCAGTACTTC
CASSLVLGSSYEQYF
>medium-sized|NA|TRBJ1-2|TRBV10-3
TGTGCCATCAGCCAGGGTCCCAACTATGGCTACACCTTC
CAISQGPNYGYTF
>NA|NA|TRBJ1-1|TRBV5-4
TGTGCCAGCAGCACGGTAACAGGGAAAGGTGAAGCTTTCTTT
CASSTVTGKGEAFF